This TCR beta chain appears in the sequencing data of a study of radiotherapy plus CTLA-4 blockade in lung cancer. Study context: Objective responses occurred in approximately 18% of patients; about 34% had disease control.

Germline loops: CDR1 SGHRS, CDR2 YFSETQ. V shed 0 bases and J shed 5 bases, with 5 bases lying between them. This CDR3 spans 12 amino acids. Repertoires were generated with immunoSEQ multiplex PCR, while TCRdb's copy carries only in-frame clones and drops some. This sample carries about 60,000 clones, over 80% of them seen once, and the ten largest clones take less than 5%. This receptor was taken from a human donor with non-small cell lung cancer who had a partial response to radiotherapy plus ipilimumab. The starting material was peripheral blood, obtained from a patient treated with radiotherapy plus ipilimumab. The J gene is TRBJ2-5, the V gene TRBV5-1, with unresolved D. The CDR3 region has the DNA TGCGCCAGCAGCTTGGTATCGGAGACCCAGTACTTC. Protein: CASSLVSETQYF. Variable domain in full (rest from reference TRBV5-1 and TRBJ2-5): KAGVTQTPRYLIKTRGQQVTLSCSPISGHRSVSWYQQTPGQGLQFLFEYFSETQRNKGNFPGRFSGRQFSNSRSEMNVSTLELGDSALYLCASSLVSETQYFGPGTRLLVL.